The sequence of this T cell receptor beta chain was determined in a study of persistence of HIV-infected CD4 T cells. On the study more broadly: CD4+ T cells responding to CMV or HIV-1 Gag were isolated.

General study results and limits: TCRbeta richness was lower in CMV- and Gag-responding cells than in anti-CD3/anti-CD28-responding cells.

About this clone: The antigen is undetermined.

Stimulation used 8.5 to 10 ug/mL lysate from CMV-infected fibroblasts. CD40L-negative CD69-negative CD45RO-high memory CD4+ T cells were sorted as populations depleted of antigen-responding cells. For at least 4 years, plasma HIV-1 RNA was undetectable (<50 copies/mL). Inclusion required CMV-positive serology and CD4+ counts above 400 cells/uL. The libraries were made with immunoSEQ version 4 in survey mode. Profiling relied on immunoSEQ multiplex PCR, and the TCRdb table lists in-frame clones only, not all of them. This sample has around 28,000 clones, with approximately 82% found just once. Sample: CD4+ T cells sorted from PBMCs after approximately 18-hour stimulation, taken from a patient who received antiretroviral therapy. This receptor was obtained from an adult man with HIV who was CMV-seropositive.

As DNA, the CDR3 is TGTGCCAGCAGCCCCCAGTGGCAGAACACTGAAGCTTTCTTT. This sequence encodes CASSPQWQNTEAFF. The rearrangement links TRBV9 to TRBJ1-1; D remains ambiguous. Trimming pared 4 bases from V and 1 base from J, leaving 11 bases between. This CDR3 has 14 amino acids. Germline-derived CDR1 and CDR2 are SGDLS and YYNGEE. Supplemented by reference TRBV9 and TRBJ1-1, the full variable domain reads DSGVTQTPKHLITATGQRVTLRCSPRSGDLSVYWYQQSLDQGLQFLIQYYNGEERAKGNILERFSAQQFPDLHSELNLSSLELGDSALYFCASSPQWQNTEAFFGQGTRLTVV.